The clone carrying this T cell receptor (beta chain) was picked up a small number of times. The data were obtained in a study of blood T cell repertoires in COVID-19. Sequencing was performed with immunoSEQ multiplex PCR; in TCRdb, only in-frame clones are kept and a portion is missing. The data show fewer than 250,000 clones, 80% to 90% seen once. The CDR3 spans 14 residues. Looked up from germline, CDR1 is GTSNPN and CDR2 is SVGIG (reference sequence). Trimming removed 0 bases from V and 1 base from J, with 10 bases in between. Cohorts were based on clinical histories the participants reported. The TCR sequence derives from a woman under 40 who had been exposed to COVID-19. V and J are TRBV30 and TRBJ2-7; D is uncertain. Sequenced material: PBMCs or T cells enriched from blood (not recorded which). The CDR3 DNA reads as TGTGCCTGGAGTGTACAGTCAGGTTCCTACGAGCAGTACTTC. This gives the protein CAWSVQSGSYEQYF. Supplemented by reference TRBV30 and TRBJ2-7, the full variable domain reads SQTIHQWPATLVQPVGSPLSLECTVEGTSNPNLYWYRQAAGRGLQLLFYSVGIGQISSEVPQNLSASRPQDRQFILSSKKLLLSDSGFYLCAWSVQSGSYEQYFGPGTRLTVT.